These 12 T cell receptor beta chains were sequenced from one sample in a study of T cells after yellow fever vaccination. TCRdb re-called the 5' RACE reads through MiXCR, storing one row per CDR3 protein. In the table there are approximately 510,000 distinct CDR3 sequences, 21% of which are singletons. This specimen was PBMCs, taken roughly 20 days after the first yellow fever vaccination. These receptors were obtained from a man aged 18 to 35 who received the YFV17D yellow fever vaccine.

The chain carries TRBV6-1 and TRBJ2-7; tentatively, D is TRBD2 (6 bases). The CDR3 has 16 amino acids. The V end was cut by 6 bases, the J end by 0 bases, with 18 bases between. Germline CDR1 reads MNHNS; CDR2 reads SASEGT. In nucleotides, the CDR3 is TGTGCCAGCAGGGATCAAGCGGCGGGGAGCTCCTACGAGCAGTACTTC. As protein: CASRDQAAGSSYEQYF.

The sample holds a few counts of this clonotype. The chain has TRBV15 and TRBJ2-1; D remains unclear. The germline gives CDR1 LNHNV, CDR2 YYDKDF (reference sequence). The CDR3 extends over 15 amino acids. V lost 0 bases and J lost 0, with 6 bases in between. This CDR3 is CATSRDPNSYNEQFF. CDR3 sequence (DNA): TGTGCCACCAGCAGAGACCCAAACTCCTACAATGAGCAGTTCTTC.

This clonotype has at least ten counts. V usage is TRBV6-5 and J usage is TRBJ2-1, with TRBD1 identical over 8 bases. J gave up 7 bases and V 2 bases, and 7 bases lay outside the gene matches. Germline CDR1 MNHEY, CDR2 SVGAGI. This CDR3 comprises 15 residues. CDR3 protein: CASSYAWTGTNEQFF. As DNA, the CDR3 is TGTGCCAGCAGTTACGCTTGGACAGGGACTAATGAGCAGTTCTTC.

This clonotype was seen a few times. This sequence joins TRBV11-2 and TRBJ2-3; D possibly matches TRBD1 or TRBD2 (6 bases each). CDR3 length: 18 amino acids. Germline V lookup: CDR1 SGHAT, CDR2 FQNNGV. V was clipped by 0 bases and J by 0 bases, with 16 bases between them. The CDR3 reads CASSLDGSGDFSTDTQYF. In DNA form, the CDR3 reads TGTGCCAGCAGCTTAGATGGTTCAGGGGACTTTAGCACAGATACGCAGTATTTT.

CDR3 loop: CAISDELAGGIQYF. CDR3 nucleotide sequence: TGTGCCATCAGTGACGAACTAGCGGGGGGTATCCAGTACTTC. The chain is built from TRBV10-3 and TRBJ2-5; 12 bases match TRBD2. V trimming: 3 bases; J trimming: 10 bases; junction bases outside the gene matches: 6. Germline values: CDR1 ENHRY, CDR2 SYGVKD. The CDR3 length is 14 residues.

This clonotype was detected ten times or more. The rearrangement joins TRBV7-2 to TRBJ1-2; D is ambiguous. The CDR3 has 12 amino acids. The V end was cut by 2 bases, the J end by 8 bases, with 9 bases between. Germline V lookup: CDR1 SGHTA, CDR2 FQGNSA. CDR3 region: CASSLLPWGYTF. CDR3 nucleotides: TGTGCCAGCAGCTTACTTCCTTGGGGCTACACCTTC.

Ten or more counts support this clonotype. CDR3 residues: CASSAAGQPNTGELFF. The CDR3 DNA follows: TGCGCCAGCAGCGCGGCGGGACAGCCGAACACCGGGGAGCTGTTTTTT. This chain links TRBV5-1 with TRBJ2-2; possibly TRBD1 for D (7 bases). Trimming left V 4 bases short and J 0 bases short, with 13 bases between. This CDR3 region has 16 residues. Germline assignment: CDR1 SGHRS and CDR2 YFSETQ.

This clonotype turned up a few times. The rearrangement links TRBV16 to TRBJ1-6; D perhaps matches TRBD1 (6 bases). This CDR3 has 15 amino acids. Trimming cost V 5 bases and J 1 base, with 9 bases left between them. Germline values: CDR1 KGHSY, CDR2 FQNENV. The CDR3 DNA reads as TGTGCCAGCAGCTACAGGGAATCCTATAATTCACCCCTCCACTTT. Its translation: CASSYRESYNSPLHF.

This clonotype was seen only a few times. CDR3 amino acids: CATSDAPPTGDQETQYF. CDR3 in DNA: TGTGCCACCAGTGATGCCCCCCCTACAGGGGACCAAGAGACCCAGTACTTC. The chain carries TRBV24-1 and TRBJ2-5; 7 positions match TRBD1. J lost 0 bases, V lost 3 bases, and 9 bases had no gene match. CDR3 length: 17 amino acids. Germline loops: CDR1 KGHDR, CDR2 SFDVKD.

This clonotype was counted only a few times. This chain uses TRBV6-1 with TRBJ2-7; TRBD2 aligns across 9 bases. The CDR3 sequence is 16 residues long. V lost 8 bases and J lost 7; bases outside the gene matches: 18. The germline gives CDR1 MNHNS, CDR2 SASEGT. DNA of the CDR3: TGTGCCAGCTCCCAGGAGGTTGGGCTAGCGGGGTCGGAGCAGTACTTC. Its translation: CASSQEVGLAGSEQYF.

The chain combines TRBV20-1 with TRBJ2-3; D gene ambiguous. There are 14 residues in the CDR3. Germline V lookup: CDR1 DFQATT, CDR2 SNEGSKA (reference sequence). V was trimmed by 6 bases and J by 2 bases, leaving 15 bases between them. The CDR3 spells CSAPPGGNTDTQYF. The CDR3 nucleotides are TGCAGTGCGCCCCCTGGTGGCAACACAGATACGCAGTATTTT.

CDR3: CASSFDRASYEQYF. CDR3 DNA sequence: TGTGCCAGCAGCTTTGACAGAGCTTCCTACGAGCAGTACTTC. The chain employs TRBV7-2 and TRBJ2-7; tentative D call: TRBD1 (5 bases). The CDR3 is 14 amino acids. V was pared by 3 bases and J by 1 base, with 10 bases between. Germline lookup yields CDR1 SGHTA and CDR2 FQGNSA.